The sequence of this T cell receptor beta chain was determined in a study of blood T cell repertoires in COVID-19. Sequencing used immunoSEQ multiplex PCR; TCRdb keeps in-frame clones, though not all of them. This repertoire shows 150,000 to 200,000 clones, about 90% found once; its top ten account for about 9.4%. This CDR3 has 15 residues. Trimming took off 2 bases at V and 4 bases at J, with 12 bases between the two ends. Per the germline V gene, CDR1 is MNHEY and CDR2 is SVGEGT. The sequence came from a woman younger than 35 who had recovered from COVID-19. The chain has TRBV6-2 or TRBV6-3 and TRBJ1-5; D gene unclear. Source material: PBMCs or T cells enriched from blood (not recorded which). The CDR3 DNA reads as TGTGCCAGCAGTTACGTGTCGGCGGTAAATCAGCCCCAGCATTTT. This codes for CASSYVSAVNQPQHF.